A single TCR beta chain is shown here with its context. What it recognizes is unknown. This specimen belongs to a study of cytomegalovirus exposure and HLA in healthy donors. Overall study findings and caveats: No immune exposure information besides CMV serostatus was available.

Both 60 Vbeta primers and 13 Jbeta primers went into the PCR. TCRdb keeps only in-frame clones here, not all; method: immunoSEQ multiplex PCR. Of about 120,000 clones listed, roughly four fifths are singletons. Trimming removed 1 base at V and 2 bases at J, with 5 bases between. CDR3 length: 13 amino acids. The germline V gene encodes CDR1 SGHTA and CDR2 FQGTGA. J is TRBJ1-2 and V is TRBV7-3; D gene unclear. This sequence was found in a young woman in good health and CMV-seronegative. Sequencing was done on a sample of PBMCs. The CDR3 reads CASSLSVNYGYTF. In DNA, the CDR3 is TGTGCCAGCAGCTTAAGCGTCAACTATGGCTACACCTTC.